This T cell receptor beta chain is from a study of shared clonotypes between healthy human individuals. As for the study in general: The donor group consisted of a couple of women and three men, aged 18 to 49.

The CDR3 runs 17 residues. CDR1 is LGHNA and CDR2 is YSLEER in the germline V gene. The V and J ends lost 2 bases and 4 bases respectively, with 20 bases between them. In regard to this clone: The antigen is unknown.

The input for sorted-subset replicate PCRs was around 0.2 ug DNA, tens of thousands of T cell genomes. Sequencing used immunoSEQ multiplex PCR; TCRdb keeps in-frame clones, though not all of them. The sample holds approximately 1,500,000 clones; roughly 96% are singletons and the top ten take about 1%. Overall study findings and caveats: Larger estimated richness was generally recorded for naive subsets relative to memory subsets.

The chain joins TRBV4-3 to TRBJ2-5; D is possibly TRBD2 (6 bases). The sequence derives from a young man in good health. The sample taken for sequencing was naive CD4+ T cells sorted from blood. Subset noted: CD45RA+ positively selected. The CDR3 region is CASSQFVETVGGETQYF. CDR3 nucleotide sequence: TGCGCCAGCAGCCAATTCGTAGAGACCGTCGGGGGAGAGACCCAGTACTTC.